The 29 T cell receptor beta chains reported below all come from one sample, sequenced in a study of cytomegalovirus exposure and HLA in healthy donors. PCR primers comprised 60 Vbeta and 13 Jbeta primers. This table comes from immunoSEQ multiplex PCR, and its TCRdb copy is limited to in-frame clones, with some not included. The data contain about 74,000 clones, around 70% of them singletons. Specimen: PBMCs. The receptors here all came from a middle-aged woman in good health and CMV-seropositive.

The chain combines TRBV5-6 with TRBJ2-1; 9 nucleotides align to TRBD1. V shed 2 bases, J shed 7 bases, and the junction held 7 bases outside the gene matches. The CDR3 is 15 residues long. Germline CDR1 and CDR2: SGHDT and YYEEEE. This CDR3 reads CASSFRQGVKNEQFF. The CDR3 DNA sequence: TGTGCCAGCAGCTTCCGACAGGGGGTGAAGAATGAGCAGTTCTTC.

The V gene is TRBV7-8, the J gene TRBJ2-1; 11 bases are a match to TRBD1. Germline CDR1 reads SGHVS; CDR2 reads FQNEAQ. The ends lost 6 bases at V and 6 bases at J; junction bases unmatched: 4. The CDR3 has 14 residues. The CDR3 here is CASRGQGVPNEQFF. In DNA form, the CDR3 reads TGTGCCAGCAGGGGACAGGGGGTCCCCAATGAGCAGTTCTTC.

This clone was observed a single time. The chain joins TRBV6-5 to TRBJ2-3, with 11 bases fitting TRBD2. V was clipped by 5 bases and J by 4 bases; unmatched bases: 5. Per germline, CDR1 MNHEY and CDR2 SVGAGI. The CDR3 is made up of 15 amino acids. CDR3 DNA sequence: TGTGCCAGCAGTCCCACTAGCGGGGGAGCAGATACGCAGTATTTT. It specifies CASSPTSGGADTQYF.

CDR3 sequence reads: CASTASAQETQYF. CDR3 in DNA: TGTGCCAGCACCGCCAGTGCTCAAGAGACCCAGTACTTC. The chain employs TRBV6-1 and TRBJ2-5; no reliable D call. Germline V gene lookup returns CDR1 MNHNS and CDR2 SASEGT. The CDR3 spans 13 residues. V was cut by 7 bases and J by 2 bases, with 11 bases left in between.

V is TRBV6-6 and J is TRBJ1-6; the D gene is possibly TRBD1 (6 bases). This CDR3 region has 14 residues. Between the trimmed V and J ends, which lost 5 bases and 9 bases, there was a span of 14 bases. Germline loops: CDR1 MNHNY, CDR2 SVGAGI (reference sequence). The CDR3 sequence: CASSTSQGSSPLHF. The CDR3 DNA reads as TGTGCCAGCAGTACGTCACAGGGAAGTTCACCCCTCCACTTT.

The chain is built from TRBV5-4 and TRBJ1-6, with 7 nucleotides matching TRBD1. CDR1 is SGHNT, CDR2 YYREEE, per germline (reference sequence). The CDR3 runs to 16 residues. Trimming at V came to 4 bases and at J to 7 bases, leaving 11 bases not matched to a gene. The CDR3 region is CASSGGTVATNSPLHF. CDR3 DNA sequence: TGTGCCAGCAGCGGGGGGACAGTGGCCACAAATTCACCCCTCCACTTT.

The chain combines TRBV7-8 with TRBJ1-5; D unclear. V lost 4 bases and J lost 10, with 23 bases in between. Per germline, CDR1 SGHVS and CDR2 FQNEAQ. This CDR3 region has 16 residues. The CDR3 DNA reads TGTGCCAGCAGCTACGCGGGTCGGCAGACGCTAAATCCCCAGCATTTT. This gives the protein CASSYAGRQTLNPQHF.

By share, this clone counts as medium-sized (0.01 to 0.1%). The chain recombines TRBV4-2 with TRBJ2-1, with 11 bases matching TRBD2. The CDR3 sequence is 15 residues long. Germline CDR1 LGHNA, CDR2 YNFKEQ. V was pared by 4 bases and J by 5 bases, with 4 bases of the junction left unmatched. For the CDR3, the DNA is TGTGCCAGCAGCCGTAGCGGGGGGGGCGACAATGAGCAGTTCTTC. This codes for CASSRSGGGDNEQFF.

The chain has TRBV5-1 and TRBJ2-5; a weak D match, TRBD1 (6 bases). Between the trimmed V and J ends, which lost 1 base and 1 base, there was a span of 14 bases. CDR1 is SGHRS and CDR2 is YFSETQ in the germline V gene. The CDR3 runs to 16 residues. The CDR3 DNA reads TGCGCCAGCAGCTTGCAACCCGGGACACCCCAAGAGACCCAGTACTTC. Residues: CASSLQPGTPQETQYF.

The genes are TRBV14 and TRBJ1-5, with unresolved D. In germline, CDR1 is SGHDN, CDR2 FVKESK. The CDR3 length is 13 residues. V shed 2 bases and J shed 7 bases, with 9 bases lying between them. The CDR3 protein is CASSQMGGQPQHF. In DNA, the CDR3 is TGTGCCAGCAGCCAAATGGGAGGCCAGCCCCAGCATTTT.

This sequence joins TRBV27 and TRBJ1-5; 9 bases fit TRBD1. Germline CDR1 is MNHEY and CDR2 is SMNVEV (reference sequence). V lost 5 bases, J lost 7 bases, and 6 bases stayed unmatched. The CDR3 is made up of 14 amino acids. The CDR3 sequence is CASSPTGGGQPQHF. The CDR3 nucleotides read TGTGCCAGCAGTCCAACAGGGGGCGGACAGCCCCAGCATTTT.

V is TRBV7-9 and J is TRBJ1-2, with 8 bases lining up with TRBD1. After removal of 5 bases from V and 6 bases from J, the junction contained 5 bases not matched to a gene. In germline, CDR1 is SEHNR, CDR2 FQNEAQ (reference sequence). The CDR3 loop spans 13 amino acids. The CDR3 spells CASSRQGADGYTF. The CDR3 DNA reads as TGTGCCAGCAGCCGTCAGGGGGCGGATGGCTACACCTTC.

This sequence joins TRBV10-1 and TRBJ2-5, with D possibly TRBD1 on 6 matching bases. V gave up 10 bases and J gave up 0 bases, with 21 bases separating them. Germline values: CDR1 WNHNN, CDR2 SYGVQD (reference sequence). The CDR3 is made up of 16 amino acids. The DNA for the CDR3 is TGCGCCAAGTTGGACAGAAACCGCAGGTACCAAGAGACCCAGTACTTC. As protein: CAKLDRNRRYQETQYF.

In this sample, this clone turned up a few times. This chain connects TRBV28 to TRBJ1-1; 7 bases agree with TRBD1. The CDR3 has 15 amino acids. The J segment lost 7 bases and the V segment lost 1 base, leaving 9 bases of the junction unmatched. Germline CDR1 reads MDHEN; CDR2 reads SYDVKM. This CDR3 reads CASSLSTFRGIEAFF. The CDR3 DNA is TGTGCCAGCAGTTTATCTACCTTCAGGGGGATTGAAGCTTTCTTT. The whole variable domain, filled in from reference TRBV28 and TRBJ1-1, reads DVKVTQSSRYLVKRTGEKVFLECVQDMDHENMFWYRQDPGLGLRLIYFSYDVKMKEKGDIPEGYSVSREKKERFSLILESASTNQTSMYLCASSLSTFRGIEAFFGQGTRLTVV.

The V call is TRBV5-1, the J call TRBJ2-7; 9 positions match TRBD2. The junction had 5 bases not matched to a gene; V was cut back by 1 base and J by 0 bases. Per germline, CDR1 SGHRS and CDR2 YFSETQ. The CDR3 sequence is 16 residues long. CDR3 amino acids: CASSLRAGGVSYEQYF. The CDR3 DNA is TGCGCCAGCAGCTTGAGGGCGGGAGGGGTCTCCTACGAGCAGTACTTC.

The chain is built from TRBV14 and TRBJ1-1; TRBD1 matches at 9 bases. This CDR3 region has 13 residues. CDR1 is SGHDN, CDR2 FVKESK, per germline. With 6 bases clipped from V and 10 bases from J, the junction kept 9 bases outside the gene matches. The CDR3: CASRISQGARAFF. Written as DNA, the CDR3 is TGTGCCAGCAGAATTTCACAGGGGGCGAGAGCTTTCTTT.

The table lists this clone with a few counts. V usage is TRBV5-1 and J usage is TRBJ1-3, with a weak D call TRBD1 (6 bases). V gave up 0 bases and J gave up 15 bases, with 16 bases separating them. This CDR3 region has 13 residues. Germline CDR1 and CDR2: SGHRS and YFSETQ. The CDR3 region is CASSLGLSGQEYF. CDR3 sequence (DNA): TGCGCCAGCAGCTTGGGTTTGTCGGGACAAGAATATTTT.

The rearrangement links TRBV5-1 to TRBJ1-6; 12 positions agree with TRBD1. CDR1 and CDR2 (germline): SGHRS, YFSETQ. The CDR3 has 14 amino acids. V was clipped by 6 bases and J by 13 bases; unmatched bases: 8. CDR3: CASTPGQGAWPLHF. CDR3 in DNA: TGCGCCAGCACCCCGGGACAGGGGGCTTGGCCCCTCCACTTT.

This clone was seen a handful of times. The chain combines TRBV27 with TRBJ2-7, with TRBD1 as a possible D gene (5 bases). Germline assignment: CDR1 MNHEY and CDR2 SMNVEV (reference sequence). Trimming left V 7 bases short and J 3 bases short, with 13 bases between. The CDR3 has 13 residues. The CDR3 spells CASKFGHLYEQYF. CDR3 DNA: TGTGCCAGCAAGTTCGGACACCTCTACGAGCAGTACTTC.

The chain has TRBV5-4 and TRBJ2-7; 11 nucleotides agree with TRBD1. This CDR3 is 16 amino acids long. The germline gives CDR1 SGHNT, CDR2 YYREEE (reference sequence). V lost 5 bases and J lost 1; bases outside the gene matches: 8. The CDR3 reads CASSPGTGGFSYEQYF. The DNA for the CDR3 is TGTGCCAGCAGTCCCGGGACAGGGGGTTTTTCCTACGAGCAGTACTTC. The full variable domain, rest sourced from reference TRBV5-4 and TRBJ2-7, is ETGVTQSPTHLIKTRGQQVTLRCSSQSGHNTVSWYQQALGQGPQFIFQYYREEENGRGNFPPRFSGLQFPNYSSELNVNALELDDSALYLCASSPGTGGFSYEQYFGPGTRLTVT.

This clone was observed a few times. The chain is built from TRBV27 and TRBJ1-2; D not certain. V was trimmed by 0 bases and J by 8 bases, leaving 13 bases between them. This CDR3 is built from 14 residues. Germline V lookup: CDR1 MNHEY, CDR2 SMNVEV (reference sequence). CDR3 amino acids: CASSLSSGSEGYTF. The CDR3 nucleotides read TGTGCCAGCAGTTTATCGAGCGGGTCTGAGGGCTACACCTTC.

The chain recombines TRBV4-1 with TRBJ1-1, with no clear D. The length of the CDR3 is 14 residues. Germline loops: CDR1 MGHRA, CDR2 YSYEKL. V was trimmed by 1 base and J by 4 bases, leaving 10 bases between them. CDR3: CASSQAGYVTEAFF. The CDR3 bases are TGCGCCAGCAGCCAAGCAGGCTACGTCACTGAAGCTTTCTTT.

The J gene is TRBJ2-7, the V gene TRBV4-1; 8 positions agree with TRBD1. V shed 1 base, J shed 4 bases, and the junction held 12 bases outside the gene matches. The CDR3 contains 17 residues. Germline V gene lookup returns CDR1 MGHRA and CDR2 YSYEKL. The CDR3 region is CASSQAPGQGGLYEQYF. The CDR3 nucleotides read TGCGCCAGCAGCCAAGCGCCTGGACAGGGCGGTTTGTACGAGCAGTACTTC.

The V and J genes are TRBV5-1 and TRBJ2-3; the match to TRBD1 covers 10 bases. Unmatched junction bases numbered 4, after V lost 4 bases and J lost 2 bases. Germline V gene lookup returns CDR1 SGHRS and CDR2 YFSETQ. The CDR3 extends over 15 amino acids. The CDR3 protein is CASSPGQGNTDTQYF. The CDR3 DNA reads as TGCGCCAGCAGCCCGGGACAGGGGAACACAGATACGCAGTATTTT.

The chain has TRBV11-2 and TRBJ2-5, with D tentatively TRBD2 (5 bases). The CDR3 totals 13 residues. Trimming stripped 5 bases from V and 5 bases from J, with 12 bases between. In germline, CDR1 is SGHAT, CDR2 FQNNGV. The CDR3 protein is CASSTSVRETQYF. CDR3 nucleotides: TGTGCCAGCAGCACTAGTGTTAGGGAGACCCAGTACTTC.

V usage is TRBV6-5 and J usage is TRBJ1-5; D unclear. Deletions cut 2 bases from V and 6 bases from J, with 11 bases between. This CDR3 has 14 residues. The germline V gene has CDR1 MNHEY and CDR2 SVGAGI. This CDR3 reads CASSYRYSGQPQHF. In nucleotides, the CDR3 is TGTGCCAGCAGTTACAGGTATTCGGGTCAGCCCCAGCATTTT.

The CDR3 sequence: CASSSWASPMVQYF. CDR3 in DNA: TGTGCCAGCAGTTCGTGGGCGTCACCAATGGTACAGTACTTC. The rearrangement joins TRBV27 to TRBJ2-7; D gene uncertain. Germline V gene lookup returns CDR1 MNHEY and CDR2 SMNVEV (reference sequence). Deletions cut 4 bases from V and 10 bases from J, with 20 bases between. CDR3 length: 14 amino acids.

V usage is TRBV7-3 and J usage is TRBJ1-1, with 7 positions matching TRBD1. The ends lost 4 bases at V and 6 bases at J; junction bases unmatched: 2. The CDR3 length is 12 residues. CDR1 is SGHTA and CDR2 is FQGTGA in the germline V gene. CDR3 nucleotides: TGTGCCAGCAGCTCAGGGGGGCCTGAAGCTTTCTTT. Translated, it gives CASSSGGPEAFF.

This clone occurred once. V and J are TRBV6-1 and TRBJ1-1, with D perhaps matching TRBD1 (5 bases). The CDR3 loop spans 12 amino acids. The germline V gene has CDR1 MNHNS and CDR2 SASEGT. V gave up 2 bases and J gave up 11 bases, with 12 bases separating them. Here the CDR3 reads CASSELGTGAFF. DNA of the CDR3: TGTGCCAGCAGTGAACTGGGGACTGGGGCTTTCTTT.